These 18 T cell receptor beta chains originate from one sample sequenced in a study of early T cells in non-severe SARS-CoV-2 infection. In TCRdb, the 5' RACE reads were re-called with MiXCR into one record per CDR3 protein. The sample lists around 40,000 distinct CDR3 sequences, 5.5% to 7% seen once, with approximately 4.6% in the top ten. The sequenced sample consisted of whole blood. The receptors were sampled from an adult who was a healthcare worker with PCR-confirmed SARS-CoV-2 infection or an uninfected control (not recorded which).

Only a few counts were recorded for this clonotype. The chain combines TRBV7-2 with TRBJ2-7; D is unclear. V lost 5 bases and J 4 bases, leaving 9 bases between the germline ends. This CDR3 contains 12 residues. The germline CDR1 and CDR2 sequences are SGHTA and FQGNSA. CDR3 in DNA: TGTGCCAGCAGCCCTCCCAAGTACGAGCAGTACTTC. Amino acid sequence: CASSPPKYEQYF. Looking up the rest from reference TRBV7-2 and TRBJ2-7 gives the full variable domain: GAGVSQSPSNKVTEKGKDVELRCDPISGHTALYWYRQSLGQGLEFLIYFQGNSAPDKSGLPSDRFSAERTGGSVSTLTIQRTQQEDSAVYLCASSPPKYEQYFGPGTRLTVT.

This sequence joins TRBV20-1 and TRBJ2-7; 15 positions match TRBD2. The CDR3 totals 20 residues. Germline loops: CDR1 DFQATT, CDR2 SNEGSKA (reference sequence). Losses at the gene ends were 3 bases for V and 0 bases for J; bases not matched to a gene: 15. CDR3 in DNA: TGCAGTGCTAGTTTATTACCGGGACTAGCGGGAGGTTCCAGCTCCTACGAGCAGTACTTC. Translated, it gives CSASLLPGLAGGSSSYEQYF.

This clonotype was picked up a small number of times. The genes are TRBV4-1 and TRBJ2-7, with D maybe TRBD2 (6 bases). Germline CDR1 and CDR2: MGHRA and YSYEKL. The V end lost 4 bases, the J end lost 0 bases, and 13 bases lay between the germline ends. The CDR3 has 15 residues. DNA of the CDR3: TGCGCCAGCAGCCGAGTTGGAGCGGGCTCCTACGAGCAGTACTTC. Translated, it gives CASSRVGAGSYEQYF.

This clonotype was counted ten times or more. Written as DNA, the CDR3 is TGCGCCAGCAGGTGGACAGGGAAAGGGGCTGAAGCTTTCTTT. This sequence encodes CASRWTGKGAEAFF. The chain couples TRBV10-2 to TRBJ1-1, with 8 bases aligning to TRBD1. This CDR3 spans 14 amino acids. Germline V lookup: CDR1 WSHSY, CDR2 SAAADI. The V and J ends lost 6 bases and 6 bases, in that order; junction bases with no gene match: 9.

This clonotype was counted ten times or more. The CDR3 DNA sequence: TGTGCCTGGTTATGGGGAGGCACTGAAGCTTTCTTT. As protein: CAWLWGGTEAFF. This chain connects TRBV30 to TRBJ1-1, with D uncertain. This CDR3 has 12 residues. V was shortened by 5 bases and J by 4 bases, with 11 bases between the two germline ends. Germline lookup yields CDR1 GTSNPN and CDR2 SVGIG (reference sequence).

Many counts were recorded for this clonotype. J is TRBJ2-1 and V is TRBV20-1, with 15 bases fitting TRBD2. V shed 0 bases, J shed 7 bases, and the junction held 13 bases outside the gene matches. This CDR3 has 19 residues. Germline CDR1 is DFQATT and CDR2 is SNEGSKA (reference sequence). The CDR3 loop reads CSARDEGLAGGPASNEQFF. The CDR3 nucleotides read TGCAGTGCTAGAGACGAGGGACTAGCGGGAGGCCCAGCTAGTAATGAGCAGTTCTTC.

This clonotype was found many times. The chain is built from TRBV20-1 and TRBJ2-2, with TRBD2 identical over 9 bases. From germline, CDR1 is DFQATT and CDR2 SNEGSKA (reference sequence). This CDR3 has 15 residues. The V and J ends lost 1 base and 6 bases, in that order; junction bases with no gene match: 6. The CDR3 here is CSARVAGVLAGELFF. The CDR3 DNA follows: TGCAGTGCTAGAGTAGCGGGAGTTTTGGCCGGGGAGCTGTTTTTT.

This clonotype was seen only a few times. CDR3 residues: CASSQEGTPGTDTQYF. The CDR3 nucleotides are TGCGCCAGCAGCCAAGAAGGGACTCCCGGCACAGATACGCAGTATTTT. The J gene is TRBJ2-3, the V gene TRBV4-1; the D gene is possibly TRBD2 (6 bases). The germline V gene encodes CDR1 MGHRA and CDR2 YSYEKL. The ends were cut back, 0 bases at V and 1 base at J, with 11 bases in the middle. The CDR3 is 16 residues long.

This clonotype occurred many times. The chain couples TRBV5-1 to TRBJ2-1, with TRBD2 matching 14 bases. V shed 4 bases, J shed 7 bases, and the junction held 10 bases outside the gene matches. Germline V gene lookup returns CDR1 SGHRS and CDR2 YFSETQ. The CDR3 is 17 amino acids. In DNA form, the CDR3 reads TGCGCCAGCAGCAGTACGGGACTAGCGGGAGTAGGTAATGAGCAGTTCTTC. Translated: CASSSTGLAGVGNEQFF.

This clonotype occurred a few times. The V and J genes are TRBV6-1 and TRBJ2-3; 11 positions match TRBD1. CDR3 size: 17 residues. The germline CDR1 and CDR2 sequences are MNHNS and SASEGT. The J segment lost 4 bases and the V segment lost 0 bases, leaving 6 bases of the junction unmatched. The CDR3 is CASSEAIGQGAADTQYF. CDR3 in DNA: TGTGCCAGCAGTGAAGCCATTGGACAGGGGGCAGCAGATACGCAGTATTTT.

This clonotype has ten or more counts. This chain joins TRBV3-1 and TRBJ2-1; 9 bases are shared with TRBD2. CDR3 length: 14 amino acids. V shed 0 bases and J 7 bases; nucleotides not matched to a gene: 1. Germline-derived CDR1 and CDR2 are LGHDT and YNNKEL (reference sequence). The DNA for the CDR3 is TGTGCCAGCAGCCAAGAGGGACTAGCTAATGAGCAGTTCTTC. This encodes CASSQEGLANEQFF.

This clonotype occurred many times. V gene TRBV20-1 combines with J gene TRBJ1-1; TRBD1 agrees at 7 bases. The germline gives CDR1 DFQATT, CDR2 SNEGSKA (reference sequence). This CDR3 spans 12 amino acids. V gave up 6 bases and J gave up 11 bases; unmatched junction bases: 12. CDR3 in DNA: TGCAGTGCCCCCGCCGAGACAGGGCGTGCTTTCTTT. This codes for CSAPAETGRAFF.

This clonotype has ten or more counts. The chain combines TRBV29-1 with TRBJ2-2; tentative D call: TRBD1 (5 bases). The CDR3 contains 14 residues. In germline, CDR1 is SQVTM, CDR2 ANQGSEA. Trimming removed 1 base at V and 2 bases at J, with 8 bases between. In DNA, the CDR3 is TGCAGCGTTGAAGGGCAGGGAAACACCGGGGAGCTGTTTTTT. This codes for CSVEGQGNTGELFF.

The chain uses TRBV27 and TRBJ2-1; tentative D call: TRBD2 (6 bases). The CDR3 is made up of 16 amino acids. V lost 5 bases, J lost 0 bases, and 14 bases lay in between. Germline CDR1 MNHEY, CDR2 SMNVEV (reference sequence). CDR3: CASSLTPDYSYNEQFF. The CDR3 region has the DNA TGTGCCAGCAGTCTGACCCCGGACTACTCCTACAATGAGCAGTTCTTC.

This clonotype was seen repeatedly, ten times or more. The chain employs TRBV11-3 and TRBJ2-1; 14 bases fit TRBD2. The V segment lost 1 base and the J segment 4 bases; nucleotides outside the gene matches: 3. Germline CDR1 SGHNT, CDR2 YENEEA. The CDR3 contains 17 residues. The CDR3 DNA is TGTGCCAGCAGCTTAGGGGGACTAGCGGGAGCTTACAATGAGCAGTTCTTC. It codes for CASSLGGLAGAYNEQFF.

There are many counts of this clonotype. This chain joins TRBV28 and TRBJ2-7, with TRBD1 matching over 7 bases. With V trimmed by 6 bases and J by 2 bases, 10 bases remained unmatched. The germline V gene encodes CDR1 MDHEN and CDR2 SYDVKM. This CDR3 spans 15 amino acids. The CDR3 nucleotides are TGTGCCAGCAGCCAAGTTTGGCAGGGGGCCTACGAGCAGTACTTC. As protein: CASSQVWQGAYEQYF.

This clonotype was counted at least ten times. This likely comes from a read error, as the CDR3 has no conserved phenylalanine or tryptophan at its end. The DNA is left out, because the CDR3 cannot be placed on it with certainty; the CDR3 is given as TCRdb lists it. This chain links TRBV7-9 with TRBJ2-3; TRBD1, the table's D call, lacks a check against the DNA. CDR1 and CDR2 (germline): SEHNR, FQNEAQ (reference sequence). The CDR3 is 15 amino acids in total, end residues counted. The CDR3 protein is CASSLADPAGTTTLV.

Ten or more counts support this clonotype. The gene calls are TRBV11-1 and TRBJ2-5; 8 nucleotides agree with TRBD1. Germline lookup yields CDR1 SGHAT and CDR2 FQDESV (reference sequence). The V and J ends lost 8 bases and 4 bases, in that order; junction bases with no gene match: 6. The CDR3 runs to 13 residues. Written as DNA, the CDR3 is TGTGCCAGCGGAACCACAGGGGGAGAGACCCAGTACTTC. As protein: CASGTTGGETQYF.